One sample yielded the 3 T cell receptor beta chains listed below, sequenced in a study of blood T cells in healthy people across ages. A second about 7 to 12 cycle PCR used barcoded and J-beta primers. TCRdb analysed the 5' RACE reads with MiXCR anew, one entry per CDR3 protein. The sample carries about 830,000 distinct CDR3 sequences, approximately 65% recorded once. Sequencing input: blood. Receptors originate from a man in his thirties or forties in good health.

The chain joins TRBV20-1 to TRBJ2-1; 11 nucleotides agree with TRBD2. The CDR3 consists of 14 residues. Germline CDR1 is DFQATT and CDR2 is SNEGSKA (reference sequence). Trimming removed 4 bases from V and 8 bases from J; junction bases left unmatched: 7. Written as DNA, the CDR3 is TGCAGTGCTATGGCGGGACTAGCGGTTGATGAGCAGTTCTTC. Translating it yields CSAMAGLAVDEQFF.

This chain links TRBV29-1 with TRBJ2-7, with TRBD1 as a possible D gene (6 bases). The end of the DNA aligns better with TRBJ2-5, so the J call may be wrong. This CDR3 is built from 14 residues. Germline V gene data show CDR1 as SQVTM and CDR2 as ANQGSEA. DNA of the CDR3: TGCAGCGTGGGGGCCGGTCACCTCGCGGAGACCCAGTACTTC. Its translation is CSVGAGHLAETQYF.

The gene calls are TRBV28 and TRBJ2-1; D might be TRBD1 or TRBD2, each matching 5 bases. V was trimmed by 6 bases and J by 5 bases, leaving 11 bases between them. The CDR3 is made up of 13 amino acids. CDR1 MDHEN and CDR2 SYDVKM come from the germline V gene. The CDR3 sequence is CASSPLGDNEQFF. CDR3 sequence (DNA): TGTGCCAGCAGCCCCCTGGGGGACAATGAGCAGTTCTTC. Full variable domain (rest looked up from reference TRBV28 and TRBJ2-1): DVKVTQSSRYLVKRTGEKVFLECVQDMDHENMFWYRQDPGLGLRLIYFSYDVKMKEKGDIPEGYSVSREKKERFSLILESASTNQTSMYLCASSPLGDNEQFFGPGTRLTVL.